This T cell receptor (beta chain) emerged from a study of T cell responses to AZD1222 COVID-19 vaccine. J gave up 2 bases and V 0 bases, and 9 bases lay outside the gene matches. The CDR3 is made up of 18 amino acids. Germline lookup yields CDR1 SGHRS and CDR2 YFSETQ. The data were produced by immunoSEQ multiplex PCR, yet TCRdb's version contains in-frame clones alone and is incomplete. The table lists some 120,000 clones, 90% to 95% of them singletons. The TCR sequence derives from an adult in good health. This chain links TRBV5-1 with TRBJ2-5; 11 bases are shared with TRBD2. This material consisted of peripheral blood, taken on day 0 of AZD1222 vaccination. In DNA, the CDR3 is TGCGCCAGCAGCTTGGGGACTAGCGGGTACGGATTACAAGAGACCCAGTACTTC. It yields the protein CASSLGTSGYGLQETQYF.